One sample yielded the 30 T cell receptor beta chains listed below, sequenced in a study of CD8 T cells in Susac syndrome. An input of about 0.5 to 1 ug of RNA was subjected to reverse transcription using random hexamers. TCRdb used MiXCR to reprocess the immunoSEQ multiplex PCR reads, holding one entry per CDR3 protein. The table shows tens of thousands of distinct CDR3 sequences, with 90% to 95% occurring only once. The sequenced material came from CD8+ T cells from PBMCs. These receptor sequences come from a human donor in good health.

This clonotype has a handful of counts. The gene calls are TRBV18 and TRBJ2-1, with unresolved D. Germline loops: CDR1 KGHSH, CDR2 LQKENI. V dropped 3 bases and J dropped 5 bases, with 8 bases sitting between them. The CDR3 has 13 amino acids. The CDR3 DNA follows: TGTGCCAGCTCACCCGTTGGCCACAATGAGCAGTTCTTC. It translates to CASSPVGHNEQFF. The complete variable domain, with remaining parts taken from reference TRBV18 and TRBJ2-1, reads NAGVMQNPRHLVRRRGQEARLRCSPMKGHSHVYWYRQLPEEGLKFMVYLQKENIIDESGMPKERFSAEFPKEGPSILRIQQVVRGDSAAYFCASSPVGHNEQFFGPGTRLTVL.

The chain employs TRBV7-9 and TRBJ2-6, with D unclear. V was cut by 3 bases and J by 2 bases, with 8 bases left in between. This CDR3 spans 15 amino acids. Germline V lookup: CDR1 SEHNR, CDR2 FQNEAQ (reference sequence). Written as DNA, the CDR3 is TGTGCCAGCAGCTTTAGTGGCACTGGGGCCAACGTCCTGACTTTC. Translating it yields CASSFSGTGANVLTF.

This chain connects TRBV12-3 or TRBV12-4 to TRBJ2-5, with TRBD2 identical over 9 bases. Trimming removed 6 bases from V and 7 bases from J; junction bases left unmatched: 9. The CDR3 is 14 residues long. CDR3 DNA: TGTGCCAGCAGCCCGACTAGCGGAGAGGGGACCCAGTACTTC. This translates into CASSPTSGEGTQYF.

V and J are TRBV5-1 and TRBJ1-1, with D hard to call. The germline V and J ends were trimmed by 0 bases and 0 bases, with 6 bases remaining between them. The CDR3 has 14 amino acids. Germline CDR1 and CDR2: SGHRS and YFSETQ. CDR3: CASSLEDMNTEAFF. For the CDR3, the DNA is TGCGCCAGCAGCTTGGAGGATATGAACACTGAAGCTTTCTTT.

The chain recombines TRBV9 with TRBJ2-5; TRBD2 matches 8 bases. CDR3 size: 16 residues. The germline V gene encodes CDR1 SGDLS and CDR2 YYNGEE. Trimming took 3 bases from V and 3 from J; bases not matched to a gene: 10. CDR3 sequence (DNA): TGTGCCAGCAGCGCCCCCGGGGGGGAGGTAGAAGAGACCCAGTACTTC. Its translation is CASSAPGGEVEETQYF.

The chain links TRBV27 to TRBJ2-1, with D maybe TRBD2 (7 bases). CDR1 and CDR2 (germline): MNHEY, SMNVEV (reference sequence). This CDR3 has 15 amino acids. V was pared by 3 bases and J by 6 bases, with 15 bases between. As DNA, the CDR3 is TGTGCCAGCAGTTTGACAGGCGGGAGAATCAATGAGCAGTTCTTC. Translating gives CASSLTGGRINEQFF.

CDR3: CASSQEDGEGYEQYF. Written as DNA, the CDR3 is TGCGCCAGCAGCCAAGAAGACGGGGAGGGATACGAGCAGTACTTC. V and J are TRBV4-1 and TRBJ2-7; 7 nucleotides agree with TRBD2. V shed 0 bases, J shed 4 bases, and the junction held 6 bases outside the gene matches. CDR1 is MGHRA and CDR2 is YSYEKL in the germline V gene. The CDR3 covers 15 residues.

The rearrangement joins TRBV2 to TRBJ2-1, with 9 nucleotides matching TRBD2. CDR1 and CDR2 (germline): SNHLY, FYNNEI. This CDR3 has 16 amino acids. V lost 10 bases, J lost 0 bases, and 10 bases stayed unmatched. CDR3: CATAGKTSGSYNEQFF. The CDR3 DNA reads as TGTGCCACCGCCGGAAAGACTAGCGGCTCCTACAATGAGCAGTTCTTC.

The chain recombines TRBV2 with TRBJ2-1, with unresolved D. V was cut by 2 bases and J by 2 bases, with 10 bases left in between. From germline, CDR1 is SNHLY and CDR2 FYNNEI. The CDR3 runs to 15 residues. The CDR3 nucleotides read TGTGCCAGCAGTGAACGCCACCGCCCCTACAATGAGCAGTTCTTC. As protein: CASSERHRPYNEQFF.

The genes are TRBV2 and TRBJ1-1; 10 bases agree with TRBD1. The CDR3 runs 15 residues. V was clipped by 6 bases and J by 0 bases; unmatched bases: 4. Germline-derived CDR1 and CDR2 are SNHLY and FYNNEI. This CDR3 reads CASRKGQGMNTEAFF. As DNA, the CDR3 is TGTGCCAGCAGGAAGGGACAGGGGATGAACACTGAAGCTTTCTTT.

V and J are TRBV6-2 or TRBV6-3 and TRBJ2-1; D may match TRBD1 or TRBD2 (6 bases each). There are 12 residues in the CDR3. Germline V gives CDR1 MNHEY, CDR2 SVGEGT. The germline V and J ends were trimmed by 2 bases and 9 bases, with 8 bases remaining between them. In DNA, the CDR3 is TGTGCCAGCAGTTACCCGGGGGCTGAGCAGTTCTTC. Its protein product is CASSYPGAEQFF.

The gene calls are TRBV28 and TRBJ1-5; 7 bases match TRBD1. This CDR3 comprises 13 residues. The trim removed 6 bases at V and 6 bases at J, leaving 5 bases unmatched. CDR1 and CDR2 from the germline V gene are MDHEN and SYDVKM. CDR3 nucleotide sequence: TGTGCCAGCAGAGACGACAGGGTTCAGCCCCAGCATTTT. This translates into CASRDDRVQPQHF.

This clonotype was counted a single time. The chain carries TRBV20-1 and TRBJ2-7; D is possibly TRBD2 (5 bases). Germline CDR1 and CDR2: DFQATT and SNEGSKA (reference sequence). V was clipped by 3 bases and J by 3 bases, with 15 bases between them. The CDR3 runs to 14 residues. The chain's CDR3 is CSASGGPVVYEQYV. As DNA, the CDR3 is TGCAGTGCTAGCGGCGGGCCCGTCGTCTACGAGCAGTACGTC.

The chain employs TRBV20-1 and TRBJ1-6, with 7 bases that match TRBD1. The CDR3 has 16 residues. The V gene end was trimmed by 0 bases and the J gene end by 6 bases; junction bases not matched to a gene: 8. Looked up from germline, CDR1 is DFQATT and CDR2 is SNEGSKA (reference sequence). The CDR3: CSAREPSQGFNSPLHF. In DNA, the CDR3 is TGCAGTGCTAGAGAGCCCTCACAGGGGTTTAATTCACCCCTCCACTTT.

The chain recombines TRBV29-1 with TRBJ1-1; no reliable D call. Germline assignment: CDR1 SQVTM and CDR2 ANQGSEA. The CDR3 extends over 15 amino acids. Deletions cut 3 bases from V and 1 base from J, with 15 bases between. CDR3 sequence: CSVDHLGLQNTEAFF. CDR3 nucleotides: TGCAGCGTTGACCACTTAGGACTCCAGAACACTGAAGCTTTCTTT.

CDR3 in DNA: TGCGCCAGCAGCCGCGGGACAGGGGACACCGGGGAGCTGTTTTTT. It translates to CASSRGTGDTGELFF. The rearrangement uses TRBV4-1 and TRBJ2-2, with TRBD1 identical over 10 bases. Trimming took 4 bases from V and 3 from J; bases not matched to a gene: 2. Germline V CDR1 and CDR2: MGHRA, YSYEKL. The CDR3 covers 15 residues.

The chain combines TRBV6-2 or TRBV6-3 with TRBJ1-2, with D tentatively TRBD1 (6 bases). Germline lookup yields CDR1 MNHEY and CDR2 SVGEGT. V was shortened by 2 bases and J by 4 bases, with 14 bases between the two germline ends. The CDR3 has 15 amino acids. CDR3 in DNA: TGTGCCAGCAGTTACCCCAGGGGACTCCCCTATGGCTACACCTTC. This translates into CASSYPRGLPYGYTF.

The chain recombines TRBV27 with TRBJ2-7; D may match TRBD1 or TRBD2 (5 bases each). The germline CDR1 and CDR2 sequences are MNHEY and SMNVEV (reference sequence). CDR3 length: 16 amino acids. V lost 7 bases to trimming and J lost 0 bases, with 19 bases between them. CDR3 sequence (DNA): TGTGCCAGCACCCCCGCAGGGACCACTTCCTCCTACGAGCAGTACTTC. Translation gives CASTPAGTTSSYEQYF.

The V gene is TRBV7-2, the J gene TRBJ2-3; D uncertain. The CDR3 contains 10 residues. Germline V CDR1 and CDR2: SGHTA, FQGNSA. V dropped 5 bases and J dropped 14 bases, with 11 bases sitting between them. The CDR3 nucleotides read TGTGCCAGCAGCGCTCTGACGGTGTATTTT. Translating gives CASSALTVYF.

This chain links TRBV7-9 with TRBJ2-5; a weak D match, TRBD1 (6 bases). CDR1 and CDR2 from the germline V gene are SEHNR and FQNEAQ (reference sequence). CDR3 length: 15 amino acids. Trimming left V 0 bases short and J 4 bases short, with 12 bases between. CDR3 sequence (DNA): TGTGCCAGCAGCTTAGCCTGGATGACAGGAGAGACCCAGTACTTC. This gives the protein CASSLAWMTGETQYF.

This sequence joins TRBV29-1 and TRBJ2-7, with no clear D. Trimming pared 5 bases from V and 3 bases from J, leaving 8 bases between. The CDR3 consists of 11 residues. Germline assignment: CDR1 SQVTM and CDR2 ANQGSEA. The CDR3 is CSVKDGYEQYF. The CDR3 DNA sequence: TGCAGCGTTAAGGACGGCTACGAGCAGTACTTC.

As concerns this clonotype: The missing conserved phenylalanine or tryptophan at the end of this CDR3 makes a read error likely. Because the CDR3's place on the DNA is in doubt, the DNA is left out and the CDR3 is given as listed by TCRdb. The chain links TRBV5-6 to TRBJ2-7; TRBD1 is the table's D call and was not checked against the DNA. Per the germline V gene, CDR1 is SGHDT and CDR2 is YYEEEE. With termini counted, the CDR3 has 12 amino acids. The CDR3: CASSYGTGLLRL.

This rearrangement joins TRBV12-3 or TRBV12-4 to TRBJ2-5, with D unresolved. V was clipped by 4 bases and J by 5 bases, with 8 bases between them. The CDR3 loop spans 12 amino acids. The DNA for the CDR3 is TGTGCCAGCAGTTCGTCCGGCGAGACCCAGTACTTC. It codes for CASSSSGETQYF.

The CDR3 is CASSAGQGANEQYF. For the CDR3, the DNA is TGTGCCAGCAGCGCTGGACAGGGGGCAAACGAGCAGTACTTC. This rearrangement joins TRBV9 to TRBJ2-7; TRBD1 matches 11 bases. Germline V CDR1 and CDR2: SGDLS, YYNGEE. J lost 5 bases, V lost 3 bases, and 4 bases had no gene match. The CDR3 is 14 amino acids.

The CDR3 reads CASSKTGVTDTQYF. The CDR3 DNA sequence: TGTGCCAGCAGCAAGACAGGAGTCACAGATACGCAGTATTTT. The J gene is TRBJ2-3, the V gene TRBV5-6; a possible D gene is TRBD1 (6 bases). Germline lookup yields CDR1 SGHDT and CDR2 YYEEEE. The V end was cut by 4 bases, the J end by 2 bases, with 11 bases between. The CDR3 has 14 residues.

The rearrangement links TRBV6-2 or TRBV6-3 to TRBJ1-1; a weak D match, TRBD1 (6 bases). CDR3 length equals 14 residues. Trimming shortened V by 6 bases and J by 1 base, and 12 bases separated the two germline ends. The germline gives CDR1 MNHEY, CDR2 SVGEGT. In DNA form, the CDR3 reads TGTGCCAGCAGCTACAGGGTTCCGAACACTGAAGCTTTCTTT. This sequence encodes CASSYRVPNTEAFF.

In this sample, this clonotype turned up a few times. This chain connects TRBV5-6 to TRBJ2-7; D could derive from TRBD1 or TRBD2 (5 bases each). CDR3 length: 12 amino acids. In germline, CDR1 is SGHDT, CDR2 YYEEEE. V lost 4 bases and J lost 3, with 8 bases in between. The CDR3 nucleotides read TGTGCCAGCAGCCCTGGGGGCTACGAGCAGTACGTC. Amino acids: CASSPGGYEQYV.

V is TRBV27 and J is TRBJ2-1, with a possible D match to TRBD2 (6 bases). CDR3 length: 16 amino acids. V dropped 5 bases and J dropped 4 bases, with 18 bases sitting between them. Germline assignment: CDR1 MNHEY and CDR2 SMNVEV (reference sequence). This CDR3 is CASSETAPAGYNEQFF. The CDR3 region has the DNA TGTGCCAGCAGTGAAACAGCCCCGGCGGGGTACAATGAGCAGTTCTTC.

The chain couples TRBV20-1 to TRBJ2-7; the D gene could be TRBD1 or TRBD2 (5 bases each). Germline V gene sequence: CDR1 DFQATT, CDR2 SNEGSKA (reference sequence). The length of the CDR3 is 12 residues. The V end lost 6 bases, the J end lost 5 bases, and 14 bases lay between the germline ends. CDR3 in DNA: TGCAGTGCCCGGGGCATCCTCGACGAGCAGTACGTC. Translation gives CSARGILDEQYV.

The chain links TRBV29-1 to TRBJ2-7; D may be TRBD2 (5 bases). Trimming left V 6 bases short and J 3 bases short, with 12 bases between. Germline values: CDR1 SQVTM, CDR2 ANQGSEA. The CDR3 length is 12 residues. In DNA, the CDR3 is TGCAGCGTGCCCGTCGGGGACTACGAGCAGTACTTC. As protein: CSVPVGDYEQYF.